This entry features one T cell receptor (beta chain) sequence. Its antigen is undetermined. RNA transcripts yielded amplified TCR beta CDR3 regions. A set of HTBI primers served as the primers for a first-round RT-PCR of the TCR CDR3. TCRdb itself ran the multiplex PCR reads through MiXCR, one entry per CDR3 protein. The sample lists 50,000 to 75,000 distinct CDR3 sequences; around 50% were seen once. Germline CDR1 LNHDA, CDR2 SQIVND (reference sequence). The length of the CDR3 is 14 residues. Trimming stripped 7 bases from V and 3 bases from J, with 13 bases between. Active moderate-to-severe ophthalmopathy, Clinical Activity Score at least 3, NOSPECS at least 4, under 3 months' duration. More than 9.5 ml fresh peripheral blood yielded the PBMCs. The sample belongs to a study of T cells in Graves' hyperthyroidism and ophthalmopathy. General observations from the study: Ophthalmopathy was separated from stable hyperthyroidism by a 13 V-J model. The majority of expanded thyroid clonotypes above 0.001 also appeared in blood.

The gene calls are TRBV19 and TRBJ2-1; a weak D match, TRBD2 (5 bases). Sequencing used blood. This TCR came from a woman aged 25 to 39 with Graves' ophthalmopathy. DNA of the CDR3: TGTGCCAGTAAGGCTAGCACATACTACAATGAGCAGTTCTTC. Amino acid sequence: CASKASTYYNEQFF.